These T cell receptor beta chains were read from a single sample in a study of B cell selection in AIRE deficiency. Libraries were prepared by immunoSEQ multiplex PCR; TCRdb keeps only in-frame clonotypes and omits some of them. The sample has roughly 14,000 clones, around 93% seen once. The sequenced sample was Tregs sorted from PBMCs. Receptors were obtained from a human donor with AIRE deficiency. The CDR3 runs from the conserved cysteine through the conserved F or W. The D gene is left open where the match is weak. Some rows mark clone size as missing; the rest say once, few, many or name a class of expanded clone.

TRBV10-3	TRBD1	.	TRBJ2-2	CAMRTGENTGELFF	TGTGCCATGAGGACAGGGGAGAACACCGGGGAGCTGTTTTTT
TRBV19	.	.	TRBJ2-6	CASSLSGANVLTF	TGTGCCAGTAGCCTCTCTGGGGCCAACGTCCTGACTTTC
TRBV6-4	.	.	TRBJ2-1	CASSVMALPYNEQFF	TGTGCCAGCTCCGTGATGGCTCTCCCGTACAATGAGCAGTTCTTC
TRBV11-2	.	.	TRBJ2-1	CASSQHSGASYNEQFF	TGTGCCAGCAGCCAGCATAGCGGCGCTTCCTACAATGAGCAGTTCTTC
TRBV6-5	TRBD2	.	TRBJ2-3	CASSYLAGEGTDTQYF	TGTGCCAGCAGTTACCTAGCGGGAGAAGGCACAGATACGCAGTATTTT
TRBV18	TRBD1	.	TRBJ2-7	CASSPRDRGPYEQYF	TGTGCCAGCTCACCAAGGGACAGGGGACCCTACGAGCAGTACTTC
TRBV7-2	TRBD2	.	TRBJ2-3	CASSFYSGSSSTDTQYF	TGTGCCAGCAGCTTCTACAGCGGGAGCTCTAGCACAGATACGCAGTATTTT
TRBV19	.	.	TRBJ2-5	CASSIKDGETQYF	TGTGCCAGTAGTATCAAGGACGGAGAGACCCAGTACTTC
TRBV7-9	.	.	TRBJ1-1	CASTSVWADTEAFF	TGTGCCAGCACCTCCGTATGGGCGGACACTGAAGCTTTCTTT
TRBV19	.	.	TRBJ2-3	CASRSRRGADTQYF	TGTGCCAGTAGGTCACGTAGGGGGGCAGATACGCAGTATTTT
TRBV30	TRBD1	.	TRBJ1-3	CAWGTGGTGNTIYF	TGTGCCTGGGGGACAGGGGGGACTGGAAACACCATATATTTT
TRBV21-1	.	.	TRBJ2-5	CASSGTAWQETQYF	TGTGCCAGCAGCGGGACAGCCTGGCAGGAGACCCAGTACTTC
TRBV28	TRBD1	.	TRBJ2-1	CASTLPPGQGVNEQFF	TGTGCCAGCACCCTACCCCCGGGACAGGGGGTCAATGAGCAGTTCTTC
TRBV5-1	TRBD2	once	TRBJ2-3	CASSLVDTGGGADTQYF	TGCGCCAGCAGCTTAGTTGATACGGGAGGAGGAGCAGATACGCAGTATTTT
TRBV7-9	.	.	TRBJ1-1	CASSLVTANTEAFF	TGTGCCAGCAGCTTAGTCACAGCGAACACTGAAGCTTTCTTT
TRBV19	.	.	TRBJ2-1	CASSIGHNEQFF	TGTGCCAGTAGTATAGGGCACAATGAGCAGTTCTTC
TRBV28	.	.	TRBJ2-7	CASSSSYEQYF	TGTGCCAGCAGTTCTAGCTACGAGCAGTACTTC
TRBV7-3	TRBD2	.	TRBJ2-1	CASSSGLAGGFGNEQFF	TGTGCCAGCAGCTCGGGACTAGCGGGAGGTTTTGGGAATGAGCAGTTCTTC
TRBV4-2	TRBD1	.	TRBJ2-7	CASSQQGEGSYEQYF	TGTGCCAGCAGCCAGCAGGGGGAAGGCTCCTACGAGCAGTACTTC
TRBV5-1	.	.	TRBJ2-7	CASSLLGRDYEQYF	TGCGCCAGCAGCTTGTTAGGGCGGGACTACGAGCAGTACTTC
TRBV28	TRBD2	once	TRBJ2-3	CASSSLAGGSDTQYF	TGTGCCAGCAGTTCTCTAGCGGGAGGTTCGGATACGCAGTATTTT
TRBV25-1	.	.	TRBJ1-5	CASSESVGFEPQHF	TGTGCCAGCAGTGAATCGGTGGGCTTTGAGCCCCAGCATTTT
TRBV19	TRBD2	.	TRBJ2-1	CASSISGTSGRFDEQFF	TGTGCCAGTAGTATTAGCGGGACTAGCGGGAGATTCGATGAGCAGTTCTTC
TRBV10-3	.	.	TRBJ2-3	CAISGVTDTQYF	TGTGCCATCAGTGGCGTCACAGATACGCAGTATTTT
TRBV7-3	.	.	TRBJ2-1	CASSPLASSSYNEQFF	TGTGCCAGCAGCCCTCTAGCGTCTAGCTCCTACAATGAGCAGTTCTTC
TRBV7-2	.	.	TRBJ2-3	CASSLRGVTQYF	TGTGCCAGCAGCTTAAGGGGCGTTACGCAGTATTTT
TRBV4-3	.	.	TRBJ2-1	CASSQEAGAPQFF	TGCGCCAGCAGCCAAGAGGCGGGGGCGCCACAGTTCTTC
TRBV6-5	.	.	TRBJ2-7	CASSYSSLAYEQYF	TGTGCCAGCAGTTACTCGTCCTTAGCCTACGAGCAGTACTTC
TRBV2	.	.	TRBJ2-7	CASSYRQYEQYF	TGTGCCAGCAGTTACAGGCAGTACGAGCAGTACTTC
TRBV11-2	TRBD2	few	TRBJ2-1	CASSLASGGYNEQFF	TGTGCCAGCAGCTTAGCCAGCGGGGGGTACAATGAGCAGTTCTTC
TRBV9	TRBD1	.	TRBJ1-1	CASSVGTGETEAFF	TGTGCCAGCAGCGTAGGGACAGGGGAAACTGAAGCTTTCTTT
TRBV28	.	few	TRBJ1-2	CASRTGQWDGYTF	TGTGCCAGCAGGACGGGACAATGGGATGGCTACACCTTC
TRBV7-2	.	once	TRBJ2-5	CASSIQVSARETQYF	TGTGCCAGCAGTATCCAGGTATCGGCCAGGGAGACCCAGTACTTC
TRBV6-5	.	once	TRBJ2-7	CASGVTYEQYF	TGTGCCAGCGGGGTTACCTACGAGCAGTACTTC
TRBV2	TRBD1	once	TRBJ2-2	CASSRQGAGELFF	TGTGCCAGCAGTAGACAGGGGGCCGGGGAGCTGTTTTTT
TRBV7-2	.	.	TRBJ1-3	CASSLEHGNTIYF	TGTGCCAGCAGCTTAGAGCATGGAAACACCATATATTTT
TRBV5-4	TRBD2	.	TRBJ2-2	CASRPTSGSNTGELFF	TGTGCCAGCAGGCCAACTAGCGGGTCGAACACCGGGGAGCTGTTTTTT
TRBV9	TRBD2	once	TRBJ2-5	CASSRSGRAGQETQYF	TGTGCCAGCAGCCGTAGCGGGAGGGCCGGGCAAGAGACCCAGTACTTC
TRBV13	TRBD1	.	TRBJ1-2	CASSPDRGMGQYGYTF	TGTGCCAGCAGTCCGGACAGGGGAATGGGACAGTATGGCTACACCTTC
TRBV10-1	.	.	TRBJ2-7	CASSDSYEQYF	TGCGCCAGCAGTGACTCCTACGAGCAGTACTTC
TRBV5-6	.	.	TRBJ2-5	CASSLLADWGETQYF	TGTGCCAGCAGCTTATTAGCGGATTGGGGAGAGACCCAGTACTTC
TRBV29-1	TRBD1	once	TRBJ1-4	CSGQGANEKLFF	TGCAGCGGACAGGGTGCTAATGAAAAACTGTTTTTT
TRBV5-1	.	.	TRBJ2-1	CASSAFGFLQFF	TGCGCCAGCAGCGCGTTTGGTTTTTTACAGTTCTTC
TRBV28	.	.	TRBJ2-5	CASSFGPGVQETQYF	TGTGCCAGCAGTTTTGGTCCAGGGGTACAAGAGACCCAGTACTTC
TRBV25-1	TRBD1	.	TRBJ2-1	CASSADRGGLNEQFF	TGTGCCAGCAGCGCAGACAGGGGCGGCCTCAATGAGCAGTTCTTC